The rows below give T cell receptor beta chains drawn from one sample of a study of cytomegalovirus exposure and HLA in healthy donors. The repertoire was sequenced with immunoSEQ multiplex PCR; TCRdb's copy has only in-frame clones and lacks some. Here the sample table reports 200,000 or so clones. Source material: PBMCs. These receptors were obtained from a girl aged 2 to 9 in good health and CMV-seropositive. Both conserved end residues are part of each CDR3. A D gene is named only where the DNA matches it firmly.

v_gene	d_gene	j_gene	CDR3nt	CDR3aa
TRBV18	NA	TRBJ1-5	TGTGCCAGCTCACCACGGACGGGAGATTACAATCAGCCCCAGCATTTT	CASSPRTGDYNQPQHF
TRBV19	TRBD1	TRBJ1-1	TGTGCCAGCAAGGACAGGGTAGGTTTTCACTCGGGGGACACTGAAGCTTTCTTT	CASKDRVGFHSGDTEAFF
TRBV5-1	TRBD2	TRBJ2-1	TGCGCCAGCAGCTTGATATTGAGCGGGGGCTACAATGAGCAGTTCTTC	CASSLILSGGYNEQFF
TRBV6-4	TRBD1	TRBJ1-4	TGTGCCAGCAGGGAGACAGGGGGCGTCGGAGAAAAACTGTTTTTT	CASRETGGVGEKLFF
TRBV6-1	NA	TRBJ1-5	TGTGCCAGCAGTGAAGGCGGGAGCAATCAGCCCCAGCATTTT	CASSEGGSNQPQHF
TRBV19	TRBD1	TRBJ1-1	TGTGCCAGTAGGCAGGGGGACAGGGCGGCTGAAGCTTTCTTT	CASRQGDRAAEAFF
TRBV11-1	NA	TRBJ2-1	TGTGCCAGCAGCTTACTCGGGCTAGCAGATTACAATGAGCAGTTCTTC	CASSLLGLADYNEQFF
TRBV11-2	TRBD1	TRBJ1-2	TGTGCCAGCAACCGACAGGGTGGGGTGGGGGGTGGTTGGGGCTATGGCTACACCTTC	CASNRQGGVGGGWGYGYTF
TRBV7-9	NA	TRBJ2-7	TGTGCCAGCAGCTTAGGTGCAGGAGGGCCAAAAGAGCAGTACTTC	CASSLGAGGPKEQYF
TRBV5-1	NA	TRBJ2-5	TGCGCCAGCAGCTTGGCTGAGACCCAGTACTTC	CASSLAETQYF
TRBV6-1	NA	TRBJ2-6	TGTGCCAGCAGTGATTTTGGGCAGGCACTCTCTGGGGCCAACGTCCTGACTTTC	CASSDFGQALSGANVLTF
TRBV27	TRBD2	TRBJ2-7	TGTGCCAGCAGCCGTATAGCGGGAGAGGTTCCCTACGAGCAGTACTTC	CASSRIAGEVPYEQYF
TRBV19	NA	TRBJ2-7	TGTGCCAGTAGCCAAAATAGCGGAAGTACCTACGAGCAGTACTTC	CASSQNSGSTYEQYF
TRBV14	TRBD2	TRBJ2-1	TGTGCCAGCAGCCAAGAGGGCGGGAGCTCCTACAATGAGCAGTTCTTC	CASSQEGGSSYNEQFF
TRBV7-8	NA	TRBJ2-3	TGTTACTCCCGCGGGGACACAGATACGCAGTATTTT	CYSRGDTDTQYF
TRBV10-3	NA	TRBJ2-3	TGTGCCATAGGGAAGAGAGCGGGCGAGGGAACAGATACGCAGTATTTT	CAIGKRAGEGTDTQYF
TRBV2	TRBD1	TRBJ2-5	TGTGCCAGCAGTGTGGGAAGACAGGGGCGGAAAGAGACCCAGTACTTC	CASSVGRQGRKETQYF
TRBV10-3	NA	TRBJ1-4	TGTGCCATCAGGTACAGGGAGGGAGAAAAACTGTTTTTT	CAIRYREGEKLFF
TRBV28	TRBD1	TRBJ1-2	TGTGCCAGCAGTTTATCTAGGGGGCCTTATTATGGCTACACCTTC	CASSLSRGPYYGYTF
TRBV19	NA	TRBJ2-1	TGTGCCAGTAGTATACGAGGTCCATACAATGAGCAGTTCTTC	CASSIRGPYNEQFF
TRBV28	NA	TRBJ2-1	TGTGCCAGCAGTTTCTACCATGAGCAGTTCTTC	CASSFYHEQFF
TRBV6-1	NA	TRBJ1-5	TGTGCCAGCATCGAGGCAGGGCCAAATCAGCCCCAGCATTTT	CASIEAGPNQPQHF
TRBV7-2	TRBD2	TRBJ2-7	TGTGCCAGCATCCTAGTAGCGGGAGCGGGCGAGCAGTACTTC	CASILVAGAGEQYF